This T cell receptor beta chain was observed in a study of lymphopenia after photon versus proton radiotherapy. Whole-study results and caveats: Larger post-nadir TCR diversity loss correlated inversely with survival in deceased patients.

As for this clone: The antigen is unknown.

Clones were sequenced by immunoSEQ multiplex PCR, and TCRdb holds only the in-frame ones, with some missing. Seen here are 35,000 to 50,000 clones, around nine tenths observed once, and the top ten hold around 15%. Germline CDR1 is KGHSH and CDR2 is LQKENI. The V gene lost 1 base and the J gene lost 0 bases, with 9 bases spanning the gap. CDR3 size: 15 residues. This receptor was taken from a man in his 60s with cholangiocarcinoma. J is TRBJ1-1 and V is TRBV18, with a weak D call TRBD1 (6 bases). The source material was peripheral blood, sampled from a patient treated with photon-based radiotherapy. The CDR3 DNA reads TGTGCCAGCTCACCACAAGGGACACTGAACACTGAAGCTTTCTTT. Protein: CASSPQGTLNTEAFF.